The 11 T cell receptor beta chains below all came from one sample that was sequenced in a study of T cell clonality in common variable immunodeficiency. Generated by immunoSEQ multiplex PCR, the TCRdb table keeps only in-frame clones and is missing some. The repertoire has around 57,000 clones, none seen only once; the ten largest take about 5%. Material for sequencing was peripheral blood mononuclear cells. The receptors come from a person aged 18 to 75 in good health.

To note about this clone: Read data end 3 residues before the CDR3 end; the end is taken from the germline J gene. The rearrangement joins TRBV18 to TRBJ1-5; tentatively, D is TRBD1 (5 bases). Germline V gene sequence: CDR1 KGHSH, CDR2 LQKENI. This CDR3 spans 13 amino acids. V lost 5 bases, J lost 5 bases, and 10 bases lay in between. The CDR3 bases that were read are TGTGCCAGCTCAACTACGACAGATCAGCCC. Translated: CASSTTTDQP. The CDR3, in full, reads CASSTTTDQPQHF.

This clone was detected many times. The read ends 3 residues before the CDR3 terminus; that terminus is restored from the germline J gene. This chain connects TRBV5-1 to TRBJ2-2; TRBD2 agrees at 9 bases. Germline CDR1 and CDR2: SGHRS and YFSETQ. After removal of 5 bases from V and 10 bases from J, the junction contained 6 bases not matched to a gene. The CDR3 has 13 residues. The CDR3 loop reads CASRPLAGAELFF. CDR3 DNA, as far as it was read: TGCGCCAGCAGACCCTTAGCGGGAGCGGAG.

Many counts were recorded for this clone. The sequenced fragment ends 3 residues before the CDR3 boundary, so the rest is inferred from the germline J gene. J is TRBJ2-7 and V is TRBV5-4; D possibly corresponds to TRBD1 (6 bases). Germline CDR1 SGHNT, CDR2 YYREEE (reference sequence). CDR3 length: 14 residues. V lost 3 bases and J 2 bases, leaving 12 bases between the germline ends. The covered CDR3 bases are TGTGCCAGCAGCTCCAAAGGACAGACCTACGAG. This codes for CASSSKGQTYE. In full, the CDR3 reads CASSSKGQTYEQYF.

This clone was recorded many times. Coverage ceases 3 residues before the CDR3 finishes, and the germline J gene fills in the end. This chain connects TRBV7-7 to TRBJ2-5; TRBD2 agrees at 9 bases. CDR1 and CDR2 from the germline V gene are SSHAT and FNYEAQ (reference sequence). CDR3 length equals 14 residues. Trimming took 6 bases from V and 5 from J; bases not matched to a gene: 7. CDR3 DNA (partial): TGTGCCAGCAGTCGGGGACTAGCCGGCGAGACC. Amino acid sequence: CASSRGLAGET. The entire CDR3 sequence reads CASSRGLAGETQYF.

This clone was counted many times. The read comes to an end 3 residues before the CDR3 does, leaving the germline J gene to fill in the end. This sequence joins TRBV29-1 and TRBJ2-1, with 7 bases fitting TRBD2. CDR3 length equals 15 residues. The V gene's germline CDR1 is SQVTM and CDR2 ANQGSEA. J gave up 0 bases and V 4 bases, and 6 bases lay outside the gene matches. The part of the CDR3 DNA that was read is TGCAGCGTTGTTGGACTAGGGTCCTCCTACAATGAG. This codes for CSVVGLGSSYNE. The whole CDR3 protein is CSVVGLGSSYNEQFF.

This clone was picked up many times. From the germline J gene comes the end of the CDR3, since the read stops 3 residues before it. The chain employs TRBV4-1 and TRBJ2-7; 14 nucleotides agree with TRBD2. The length of the CDR3 is 14 residues. Germline CDR1 reads MGHRA; CDR2 reads YSYEKL. J lost 3 bases, V lost 6 bases, and 1 base had no gene match. CDR3 DNA, as far as it was read: TGCGCCAGCAGTGGGACTAGCGGGAGCTACGAG. This gives the protein CASSGTSGSYE. In full, the CDR3 reads CASSGTSGSYEQYF.

This clone was detected many times. With the read ending 3 residues before the CDR3 end, the germline J gene is used to fill in that end. The rearrangement uses TRBV20-1 and TRBJ1-4; TRBD1 might be the D (6 bases). V lost 6 bases, J lost 5 bases, and 13 bases lay in between. The germline gives CDR1 DFQATT, CDR2 SNEGSKA (reference sequence). This CDR3 is built from 13 residues. The CDR3 reads CSAPGHGNEKLFF. The CDR3 bases that were read are TGCAGTGCCCCGGGACACGGCAATGAAAAA.

In its sample, this clone was seen many times. The missing CDR3 end, 3 residues past where the read stops, is filled in from the germline J gene. The chain recombines TRBV30 with TRBJ1-1; D unresolved. The V end lost 5 bases, the J end lost 0 bases, and 7 bases lay between the germline ends. The length of the CDR3 is 12 residues. Germline V CDR1 and CDR2: GTSNPN, SVGIG (reference sequence). The sequenced part of the CDR3 DNA is TGTGCCTGGTCAGGTATGAACACTGAA. Translation: CAWSGMNTE. The full CDR3 protein reads CAWSGMNTEAFF.

This clone was seen at least ten times. One junction end disagrees with the germline gene, perhaps due to a read error. The sequence runs out 3 residues before the end of the CDR3; the remainder is reconstructed from the germline J gene. The chain links TRBV4-2 to TRBJ2-5, with 7 bases fitting TRBD1. Germline CDR1 reads LGHNA; CDR2 reads YNFKEQ. The CDR3 contains 16 residues. The sequenced CDR3 bases are TGCGCCAGCAGCCAAGAGTACTACAGGGGCGGCGAGACC. Its translation is CASSQEYYRGGET. The whole CDR3 is CASSQEYYRGGETQYF.

This clone was picked up a small number of times. The read ends 3 residues early relative to the CDR3; the germline J gene fills the gap. The gene calls are TRBV19 and TRBJ2-1; D call uncertain. CDR1 is LNHDA, CDR2 SQIVND, per germline (reference sequence). The CDR3 spans 14 residues. The V gene lost 8 bases and the J gene lost 8 bases, with 19 bases spanning the gap. CDR3 loop: CASSYEYKADEQFF. CDR3 DNA, as far as it was read: TGTGCCAGTTCTTATGAATATAAAGCTGATGAG.

There are many counts of this clone. The observed sequence ends 3 residues before the CDR3 terminus, with the missing tail filled in from the germline J gene. The gene calls are TRBV19 and TRBJ1-5, with TRBD1 as a possible D gene (5 bases). Germline V CDR1 and CDR2: LNHDA, SQIVND (reference sequence). Trimming left V 5 bases short and J 0 bases short, with 20 bases between. This CDR3 has 18 residues. The part of the CDR3 DNA that was read is TGTGCCAGTAGTCCCTCCGTTGGAGGGACTATTAGCAATCAGCCC. This encodes CASSPSVGGTISNQP. The whole CDR3 is CASSPSVGGTISNQPQHF.